The clone carrying this T cell receptor beta chain was picked up many times. The sample comes from a study of HIV-infected patients and healthy controls. Alpha and beta constant-region primers primed reverse transcription of around 0.5 ug RNA. Alpha and beta chain libraries were made separately by chain-specific third strand synthesis with multiplexing indices. TCRdb used MiXCR to reprocess the 5' RACE reads, holding one entry per CDR3 protein. The table includes some 7,600 distinct CDR3 sequences, 7% to 9% detected once. Whole blood was used without fractionation, so all unsorted peripheral T cells were included. People with immunomodulatory therapy, recent vaccination or treatment interruptions were not enrolled. Germline loops: CDR1 MGHRA, CDR2 YSYEKL. Trimming shortened V by 1 base and J by 2 bases, and 28 bases separated the two germline ends. The CDR3 runs 21 residues.

The input for sequencing was blood, taken before antiretroviral therapy. The sequence derives from an adult with HIV infection. The chain combines TRBV4-1 with TRBJ2-3, with D possibly being TRBD2 (6 bases). CDR3 DNA: TGCGCCAGCAGCCAAGTGATGGGTACTAGCCGCCCCTTCCCCAACACAGATACGCAGTATTTT. It specifies CASSQVMGTSRPFPNTDTQYF.